Following are 28 T cell receptor beta chains from one sample sequenced in a study of beta chain features in type 1 diabetes (dated by TCRdb to the late 2010s). What the study reported, not specific to this receptor: In all four CD4+ subsets, TCRB CDR3 length was moderately but significantly shorter in type 1 diabetes patients.

No antigen has been assigned to these receptors. Library construction relied on the immunoSEQ multiplex PCR assay. All of the isolated RNA was reverse transcribed with the High Capacity cDNA Reverse Transcription Kit, so expressed TCRB transcripts were sequenced. The immuneACCESS repertoire file appears here via TCRdb, limited to in-frame rearrangements. These files lack a portion of the clones; in checked studies, under half of the deficit traces to unresolved V genes, and the cause of the others is not known. This sample gives around 46,000 clones in total; around 40% of them show up just once. Together, the top ten hold approximately 0.13% of the sample. Specimen: stem cell memory CD4+ T cells from blood. The cell subset or site label of this sample denotes: stem cell-like memory CD4+ T cells. The receptors were gathered from a man aged 25 to 45 with type 1 diabetes.

V is TRBV28 and J is TRBJ1-6; TRBD1 matches at 8 bases. The trim removed 7 bases at V and 10 bases at J, leaving 12 bases unmatched. CDR3 length: 15 residues. Germline CDR1 MDHEN, CDR2 SYDVKM. CDR3: CASTAQVRGLSPLHF. The CDR3 nucleotides read TGTGCCAGCACCGCCCAAGTCAGGGGGCTGTCACCCCTCCACTTT. Full variable domain (outside the CDR3, taken from reference TRBV28 and TRBJ1-6): DVKVTQSSRYLVKRTGEKVFLECVQDMDHENMFWYRQDPGLGLRLIYFSYDVKMKEKGDIPEGYSVSREKKERFSLILESASTNQTSMYLCASTAQVRGLSPLHFGNGTRLTVT.

This clone was found a few times. The gene calls are TRBV18 and TRBJ1-2; weak D call: TRBD1 (6 bases). The V end lost 3 bases, the J end lost 10 bases, and 15 bases lay between the germline ends. CDR1 KGHSH and CDR2 LQKENI come from the germline V gene. The CDR3 has 13 residues. The DNA for the CDR3 is TGTGCCAGCTCACCTTCGTGGGGGCGCGACTACACCTTC. Translating gives CASSPSWGRDYTF.

This chain links TRBV7-3 with TRBJ2-1; D remains ambiguous. CDR3 length: 13 residues. V gave up 4 bases and J gave up 12 bases, with 16 bases separating them. The germline CDR1 and CDR2 sequences are SGHTA and FQGTGA. The CDR3 DNA reads TGTGCCAGCAGCTATGACTCCGATGTTGGGCAGTTCTTC. Translating it yields CASSYDSDVGQFF.

This rearrangement joins TRBV11-2 to TRBJ1-1; tentative D call: TRBD1 (6 bases). V lost 3 bases and J lost 6, with 11 bases in between. CDR1 SGHAT and CDR2 FQNNGV come from the germline V gene. CDR3 length: 13 amino acids. CDR3 in amino acids: CASSFQGFAEAFF. For the CDR3, the DNA is TGTGCCAGCAGCTTTCAGGGGTTCGCTGAAGCTTTCTTT.

The chain combines TRBV18 with TRBJ2-3; TRBD2 might be the D (6 bases). Trimming removed 2 bases from V and 10 bases from J, with 7 bases in between. Germline lookup yields CDR1 KGHSH and CDR2 LQKENI. The CDR3 has 11 amino acids. The CDR3, as DNA: TGTGCCAGCTCACCAGGGGAGGCGCAGTATTTT. Protein sequence: CASSPGEAQYF.

The chain joins TRBV10-3 to TRBJ2-1; the match to TRBD2 covers 10 bases. V was clipped by 0 bases and J by 7 bases; unmatched bases: 15. This CDR3 is 19 amino acids long. The germline CDR1 and CDR2 sequences are ENHRY and SYGVKD. This CDR3 reads CAISESSQALAGAQNEQFF. The CDR3 nucleotides are TGTGCCATCAGTGAGTCGAGTCAAGCTCTAGCGGGAGCTCAAAATGAGCAGTTCTTC.

J is TRBJ1-5 and V is TRBV2; the D is unclear. The V end was cut by 7 bases, the J end by 7 bases, with 11 bases between. The germline V gene encodes CDR1 SNHLY and CDR2 FYNNEI. This CDR3 is built from 12 residues. CDR3 coding DNA: TGTGCCAGCAAAACGGCGGGGCAGCCCCAGCATTTT. Encoded protein: CASKTAGQPQHF.

This clone was observed a few times. The gene calls are TRBV28 and TRBJ2-1, with D hard to call. The germline V gene encodes CDR1 MDHEN and CDR2 SYDVKM. This CDR3 is 10 amino acids long. CDR3 loop: CVVVSHEQFF. The CDR3 coding sequence is TGTGTGGTCGTTAGCCATGAGCAGTTCTTC.

This chain uses TRBV6-5 with TRBJ2-7; 8 bases are a match to TRBD1. After removal of 2 bases from V and 3 bases from J, the junction contained 6 bases not matched to a gene. Germline lookup yields CDR1 MNHEY and CDR2 SVGAGI. This CDR3 contains 15 residues. The CDR3 DNA is TGTGCCAGCAGTTACGGGACAGGCCTGTTCTACGAGCAGTACTTC. Its translation: CASSYGTGLFYEQYF.

The count of this clone is one. The chain combines TRBV2 with TRBJ2-7, with a possible D match to TRBD2 (6 bases). In germline, CDR1 is SNHLY, CDR2 FYNNEI. CDR3 length: 12 amino acids. V lost 6 bases, J lost 4 bases, and 10 bases lay in between. The CDR3 reads CASRGREYEQYF. DNA of the CDR3: TGTGCCAGCAGGGGACGGGAGTACGAGCAGTACTTC.

The rearrangement uses TRBV2 and TRBJ1-5; D is ambiguous. Germline CDR1 and CDR2: SNHLY and FYNNEI. The CDR3 length is 15 residues. The V end lost 5 bases, the J end lost 7 bases, and 18 bases lay between the germline ends. CDR3 sequence reads: CASSPMPRRFQPQHF. The CDR3 bases are TGTGCCAGCAGTCCGATGCCTAGGAGGTTCCAGCCCCAGCATTTT.

In its sample, this clone was seen a few times. The rearrangement uses TRBV18 and TRBJ2-7; D not certain. This CDR3 is built from 15 residues. Germline V CDR1 and CDR2: KGHSH, LQKENI. Trimming shortened V by 0 bases and J by 1 base, and 10 bases separated the two germline ends. The CDR3 is CASSPPSSASYEQYF. For the CDR3, the DNA is TGTGCCAGCTCACCACCGAGCAGCGCGTCCTACGAGCAGTACTTC.

The CDR3 loop is CASNPTGSSYNEQFF. The CDR3, as DNA: TGTGCCAGCAATCCGACAGGGTCTTCCTACAATGAGCAGTTCTTC. This chain joins TRBV2 and TRBJ2-1, with 7 bases matching TRBD1. With V trimmed by 7 bases and J by 1 base, 7 bases remained unmatched. In germline, CDR1 is SNHLY, CDR2 FYNNEI. The CDR3 covers 15 residues.

The V gene is TRBV6-5, the J gene TRBJ1-2, with a tentative D call TRBD1 (5 bases). Germline CDR1 MNHEY, CDR2 SVGAGI. The CDR3 is 14 residues long. V was pared by 0 bases and J by 8 bases, with 13 bases between. In DNA, the CDR3 is TGTGCCAGCAGTTACTCAGGCCAGGGCGTGGGCTACACCTTC. Amino acid sequence: CASSYSGQGVGYTF.

This clone was observed a handful of times. The chain employs TRBV29-1 and TRBJ2-5, with 10 bases lining up with TRBD2. The CDR3 is 16 amino acids. V was pared by 1 base and J by 4 bases, with 9 bases of the junction left unmatched. The germline gives CDR1 SQVTM, CDR2 ANQGSEA. The CDR3 DNA follows: TGCAGCGTTGAAGTTCATGCTAGCGGGAGTGGAGAGACCCAGTACTTC. The encoded protein is CSVEVHASGSGETQYF.

The genes are TRBV4-2 and TRBJ2-7, with 8 bases identical to TRBD2. Germline CDR1 LGHNA, CDR2 YNFKEQ. The CDR3 consists of 16 residues. The V and J ends lost 0 bases and 5 bases, in that order; junction bases with no gene match: 9. The CDR3 coding sequence is TGTGCCAGCAGCCAAGATCGAGCGGGAGCATTTAACGAGCAGTACTTC. Translation gives CASSQDRAGAFNEQYF.

The chain employs TRBV30 and TRBJ1-1; D gene uncertain. Trimming stripped 0 bases from V and 5 bases from J, with 10 bases between. Germline values: CDR1 GTSNPN, CDR2 SVGIG (reference sequence). The CDR3 runs to 13 residues. The CDR3 spells CAWSVNSRTEAFF. The CDR3 DNA sequence: TGTGCCTGGAGTGTAAATTCTAGGACTGAAGCTTTCTTT.

The V gene is TRBV25-1, the J gene TRBJ1-5, with 7 bases that match TRBD1. Trimming cost V 5 bases and J 5 bases; bases outside gene matches: 3. The CDR3 consists of 13 residues. Looked up from germline, CDR1 is MGHDK and CDR2 is SYGVNS. The chain's CDR3 is CASSPTGYQPQHF. For the CDR3, the DNA is TGTGCCAGCAGTCCGACAGGGTATCAGCCCCAGCATTTT.

The chain has TRBV28 and TRBJ2-5; the D is unclear. Germline assignment: CDR1 MDHEN and CDR2 SYDVKM. This CDR3 is built from 14 residues. V lost 3 bases and J 0 bases, leaving 8 bases between the germline ends. CDR3 coding DNA: TGTGCCAGCAGTTTCTACGTAAACCAAGAGACCCAGTACTTC. Its protein is CASSFYVNQETQYF.

This clone showed up just a few times. The chain carries TRBV27 and TRBJ2-1, with 7 bases aligning to TRBD2. J was trimmed by 9 bases and V by 5 bases; bases with no gene match: 10. The CDR3 runs 14 residues. Germline CDR1 MNHEY, CDR2 SMNVEV (reference sequence). The CDR3 protein is CASSPNPTSSEQFF. CDR3 DNA: TGTGCCAGCAGTCCCAATCCGACTAGCAGTGAGCAGTTCTTC.

The V and J genes are TRBV4-1 and TRBJ2-2, with D perhaps matching TRBD1 (5 bases). The CDR3 is made up of 15 amino acids. The V gene's germline CDR1 is MGHRA and CDR2 YSYEKL. Trimming shortened V by 1 base and J by 9 bases, and 15 bases separated the two germline ends. The CDR3 bases are TGCGCCAGCAGCCAAGTCGAACCAGGGCGGCGGGAGCTGTTTTTT. Protein: CASSQVEPGRRELFF.

This chain links TRBV4-1 with TRBJ2-7; 10 nucleotides match TRBD1. Germline CDR1 MGHRA, CDR2 YSYEKL. Trimming cost V 6 bases and J 1 base; bases outside gene matches: 6. The CDR3 runs to 15 residues. The CDR3 nucleotides are TGCGCCAGCAGACCGGACAGGGGGGCTTCCTACGAGCAGTACTTC. Amino acid sequence: CASRPDRGASYEQYF.

This clone was seen a few times. The chain recombines TRBV7-6 with TRBJ1-4; 7 bases fit TRBD1. The CDR3 spans 15 residues. CDR1 is SGHVS, CDR2 FNYEAQ, per germline. The V segment lost 5 bases and the J segment 7 bases; nucleotides outside the gene matches: 10. CDR3 region: CASSRHLTGAEKLFF. For the CDR3, the DNA is TGTGCCAGCAGCCGGCACCTTACAGGGGCTGAAAAACTGTTTTTT.

This clone was seen more than once but under ten times. The V gene is TRBV7-3, the J gene TRBJ2-2, with 7 bases aligning to TRBD1. Germline V gives CDR1 SGHTA, CDR2 FQGTGA. Germline trimming cut 6 bases from V and 5 bases from J; bases unmatched to any gene: 0. The CDR3 has 12 residues. The CDR3 DNA follows: TGTGCCAGCAGGACAGGGACCGGGGAGCTGTTTTTT. It yields the protein CASRTGTGELFF.

This clone was found a few times. The chain employs TRBV6-1 and TRBJ2-1; D is unresolved. V gave up 8 bases and J gave up 3 bases, with 11 bases separating them. This CDR3 has 13 amino acids. CDR1 and CDR2 from the germline V gene are MNHNS and SASEGT. For the CDR3, the DNA is TGTGCCAGCCGTCGCGGCTACTACAATGAGCAGTTCTTC. Translating gives CASRRGYYNEQFF.

V gene TRBV5-1 combines with J gene TRBJ1-1; D gene uncertain. This CDR3 has 13 amino acids. Trimming stripped 0 bases from V and 3 bases from J, with 6 bases between. Germline V gives CDR1 SGHRS, CDR2 YFSETQ. The CDR3 DNA is TGCGCCAGCAGCTTGGGACTTCACACTGAAGCTTTCTTT. It encodes CASSLGLHTEAFF.

There are a few counts of this clone. The chain uses TRBV2 and TRBJ1-2; no reliable D call. The CDR3 extends over 10 amino acids. Trimming cost V 6 bases and J 5 bases, with 4 bases left between them. CDR1 SNHLY and CDR2 FYNNEI come from the germline V gene. CDR3 sequence reads: CASSRYGYTF. The CDR3 region has the DNA TGTGCCAGCAGCCGGTATGGCTACACCTTC.

V gene TRBV7-3 combines with J gene TRBJ2-3; D might be TRBD1 (6 bases). The CDR3 contains 14 residues. Germline CDR1 is SGHTA and CDR2 is FQGTGA. Trimming took off 8 bases at V and 0 bases at J, with 12 bases between the two ends. The CDR3 loop is CASSTGLSTDTQYF. The CDR3 coding sequence is TGTGCCAGCTCCACAGGGTTAAGCACAGATACGCAGTATTTT.